A single sample gave rise to the 32 T cell receptor beta chains below, sequenced in a study of shared clonotypes between healthy human individuals (dated by TCRdb to 2020 to 2022). The method was the immunoSEQ multiplex PCR assay. Imported from immuneACCESS, the table was reduced by TCRdb to in-frame sequences with V and J called. These copies leave out some clones; in studies compared against another copy, an unresolved V gene accounts for under half, and the cause of the remainder is not known. The sample table holds approximately 2.5 million clones, of which 85% to 95% were seen once. The ten largest clones represent around 0.15% of the sample. Sequencing input: naive CD4+ T cells sorted from blood. Reading the label with the study, this specimen's cell subset or site is: CD45RA+ positively selected. All receptors come from a man between 18 and 29 years old in good health.

This clone was seen a handful of times. The V and J genes are TRBV10-3 and TRBJ1-2; 12 bases are shared with TRBD1. CDR3 length: 17 amino acids. Germline lookup yields CDR1 ENHRY and CDR2 SYGVKD. V shed 7 bases, J shed 4 bases, and the junction held 13 bases outside the gene matches. The CDR3 sequence: CAINVGGTGGAGYGYTF. In DNA, the CDR3 is TGTGCCATCAACGTTGGCGGGACAGGGGGCGCCGGCTATGGCTACACCTTC.

This chain links TRBV6-6 with TRBJ2-5, with D possibly matching TRBD1 (7 bases). V was trimmed by 6 bases and J by 0 bases, leaving 11 bases between them. CDR3 length: 14 residues. In germline, CDR1 is MNHNY, CDR2 SVGAGI (reference sequence). The CDR3, as DNA: TGTGCCAGCAGGCAGGGGGGACACCAAGAGACCCAGTACTTC. Translation gives CASRQGGHQETQYF.

The rearrangement uses TRBV10-3 and TRBJ2-2; D unresolved. V lost 0 bases to trimming and J lost 8 bases, with 7 bases between them. This CDR3 comprises 13 residues. Germline V gene sequence: CDR1 ENHRY, CDR2 SYGVKD. CDR3 sequence reads: CAISESTTGELFF. The CDR3 region has the DNA TGTGCCATCAGTGAGTCAACTACTGGGGAGCTGTTTTTT.

The CDR3 DNA reads as TGTGCCTGGAGTGTACTACAGCCCACAATGATTTCGGAGCAGTTCTTC. Its translation is CAWSVLQPTMISEQFF. This chain joins TRBV30 and TRBJ2-1; D unclear. Looked up from germline, CDR1 is GTSNPN and CDR2 is SVGIG (reference sequence). The germline V and J ends were trimmed by 0 bases and 10 bases, with 22 bases remaining between them. There are 16 residues in the CDR3.

This clone was found once. This rearrangement joins TRBV5-4 to TRBJ2-7; the match to TRBD1 covers 9 bases. Losses at the gene ends were 4 bases for V and 7 bases for J; bases not matched to a gene: 9. The CDR3 is 14 residues long. Germline CDR1 and CDR2: SGHNT and YYREEE (reference sequence). CDR3 nucleotides: TGTGCCAGCAGCCGGGACAGGGTTAAATTTGAGCAGTACTTC. This sequence encodes CASSRDRVKFEQYF.

CDR3 nucleotides: TGCGCCAGCAGCTTCTCGACTAGCGGGGGCCCTGGAGAGACCCAGTACTTC. Translated, it gives CASSFSTSGGPGETQYF. This chain connects TRBV5-1 to TRBJ2-5; 12 positions agree with TRBD2. Trimming at V came to 2 bases and at J to 4 bases, leaving 9 bases not matched to a gene. The length of the CDR3 is 17 residues. From germline, CDR1 is SGHRS and CDR2 YFSETQ.

The chain is built from TRBV30 and TRBJ1-1; 9 bases are shared with TRBD1. The germline gives CDR1 GTSNPN, CDR2 SVGIG (reference sequence). The CDR3 length is 16 residues. V was pared by 1 base and J by 7 bases, with 13 bases of the junction left unmatched. The CDR3 DNA sequence: TGTGCCTGGAGTGCGCAGGTCAAACAGGGGGCCGGTGAAGCTTTCTTT. Its translation: CAWSAQVKQGAGEAFF.

The chain has TRBV5-1 and TRBJ1-1; D not certain. V was shortened by 3 bases and J by 2 bases, with 11 bases between the two germline ends. The V gene's germline CDR1 is SGHRS and CDR2 YFSETQ. CDR3 length equals 14 residues. The CDR3 is CASSSMTGNTEAFF. CDR3 DNA: TGCGCCAGCAGCTCCATGACTGGAAACACTGAAGCTTTCTTT.

The chain carries TRBV19 and TRBJ1-5; D is ambiguous. Germline lookup yields CDR1 LNHDA and CDR2 SQIVND (reference sequence). The CDR3 sequence is 18 residues long. With 0 bases removed from V and 0 bases from J, the gap between germline ends came to 15 bases. The CDR3 nucleotides are TGTGCCAGTAGTATAGACGCTACTCGACCGACTAGCAATCAGCCCCAGCATTTT. Translating gives CASSIDATRPTSNQPQHF.

The V and J genes are TRBV28 and TRBJ2-1; 14 bases are shared with TRBD2. CDR1 MDHEN and CDR2 SYDVKM come from the germline V gene. The CDR3 consists of 17 residues. After removal of 5 bases from V and 4 bases from J, the junction contained 7 bases not matched to a gene. CDR3 DNA sequence: TGTGCCAGCAGTCGACTGGGACTAGCGGGGGCGTACAATGAGCAGTTCTTC. Encoded protein: CASSRLGLAGAYNEQFF.

V gene TRBV5-5 combines with J gene TRBJ2-2, with TRBD2 matching over 11 bases. Unmatched junction bases numbered 9, after V lost 2 bases and J lost 0 bases. Germline-derived CDR1 and CDR2 are SGHKS and YYEKEE (reference sequence). The CDR3 has 19 amino acids. The CDR3 nucleotides read TGTGCCAGCAGCTTCTGGACTAGCGGGTCCCGAGCGAACACCGGGGAGCTGTTTTTT. The encoded protein is CASSFWTSGSRANTGELFF.

As for this clone: Different DNA sequences within this sample yield the same CDR3. V and J are TRBV28 and TRBJ2-7; D gene unclear. Germline V lookup: CDR1 MDHEN, CDR2 SYDVKM. The CDR3 has 13 residues. V lost 2 bases to trimming and J lost 2 bases, with 7 bases between them. CDR3 DNA: TGTGCCAGCAGTTTACAGGTGCCCTACGAGCAGTACTTC. It translates to CASSLQVPYEQYF.

Concerning this clone itself: A junction boundary mismatches the germline segment, possibly from a read error. This chain uses TRBV11-2 with TRBJ2-7, with D possibly being TRBD1 or TRBD2 (6 bases each). Germline V CDR1 and CDR2: SGHAT, FQNNGV. The CDR3 has 13 residues. CDR3 sequence (DNA): TGTGCCAGCAATCCAGGGGACTCCCACGAGCAGTACTTC. Translated, it gives CASNPGDSHEQYF.

V is TRBV11-2 and J is TRBJ2-7, with D possibly being TRBD2 (6 bases). V lost 5 bases to trimming and J lost 3 bases, with 17 bases between them. This CDR3 comprises 15 residues. Germline CDR1 reads SGHAT; CDR2 reads FQNNGV. CDR3 protein: CASSPRPGVIYEQYF. CDR3 DNA: TGTGCCAGCAGCCCCCGACCGGGAGTTATCTACGAGCAGTACTTC.

CDR3 loop: CASSRSDRGRRETQYF. The DNA for the CDR3 is TGTGCCAGCAGCCGCTCCGACAGGGGGCGCCGGGAGACCCAGTACTTC. The chain combines TRBV5-4 with TRBJ2-5; 10 bases match TRBD1. The CDR3 is 16 amino acids. The V and J ends lost 4 bases and 5 bases, in that order; junction bases with no gene match: 11. Germline V gene lookup returns CDR1 SGHNT and CDR2 YYREEE (reference sequence).

The rearrangement uses TRBV5-1 and TRBJ2-1, with 9 positions matching TRBD2. CDR3 length: 14 residues. Per germline, CDR1 SGHRS and CDR2 YFSETQ. Trimming cost V 0 bases and J 14 bases; bases outside gene matches: 9. This chain's CDR3 is CASSLEISGGKKFF. The CDR3 DNA sequence: TGCGCCAGCAGCTTGGAGATTAGCGGGGGTAAAAAGTTCTTC. Drawing the rest from reference TRBV5-1 and TRBJ2-1, the complete variable domain is KAGVTQTPRYLIKTRGQQVTLSCSPISGHRSVSWYQQTPGQGLQFLFEYFSETQRNKGNFPGRFSGRQFSNSRSEMNVSTLELGDSALYLCASSLEISGGKKFFGPGTRLTVL.

This chain joins TRBV5-6 and TRBJ2-7; D not certain. The length of the CDR3 is 15 residues. The germline gives CDR1 SGHDT, CDR2 YYEEEE. V lost 1 base, J lost 3 bases, and 14 bases lay in between. CDR3 region: CASSLNRKGFYEQYF. CDR3 sequence (DNA): TGTGCCAGCAGCTTGAACCGGAAGGGTTTCTACGAGCAGTACTTC.

The chain combines TRBV18 with TRBJ2-2; no clear D. The CDR3 runs 16 residues. V lost 3 bases and J lost 0, with 11 bases in between. Germline CDR1 is KGHSH and CDR2 is LQKENI. The CDR3 region has the DNA TGTGCCAGCTCACCTTATCCAATTACGAACACCGGGGAGCTGTTTTTT. It codes for CASSPYPITNTGELFF.

To note about this clone: Other DNA variants within this sample encode the same CDR3. The V and J genes are TRBV2 and TRBJ1-2; tentatively, D is TRBD1 (5 bases). Between the trimmed V and J ends, which lost 4 bases and 5 bases, there was a span of 8 bases. Germline-derived CDR1 and CDR2 are SNHLY and FYNNEI. The CDR3 runs to 12 residues. CDR3 sequence reads: CASSAGPYGYTF. In nucleotides, the CDR3 is TGTGCCAGCAGTGCGGGGCCTTATGGCTACACCTTC.

The chain carries TRBV28 and TRBJ2-5; maybe TRBD2 (7 bases). The CDR3 totals 14 residues. Trimming stripped 6 bases from V and 7 bases from J, with 18 bases between. From germline, CDR1 is MDHEN and CDR2 SYDVKM. The CDR3: CASSGGGPMGTQYF. CDR3 DNA: TGTGCCAGCAGCGGCGGGGGCCCCATGGGGACCCAGTACTTC.

The V gene is TRBV5-1, the J gene TRBJ2-7; D unresolved. The CDR3 sequence is 12 residues long. Germline CDR1 and CDR2: SGHRS and YFSETQ. The V and J ends lost 7 bases and 3 bases respectively, with 11 bases between them. The DNA of the CDR3 is TGCGCCAGCGGAACAGAAAACTACGAGCAGTACTTC. It encodes CASGTENYEQYF.

This chain uses TRBV30 with TRBJ2-2, with TRBD2 identical over 11 bases. The CDR3 extends over 18 amino acids. CDR1 and CDR2 (germline): GTSNPN, SVGIG (reference sequence). V shed 5 bases, J shed 4 bases, and the junction held 15 bases outside the gene matches. The CDR3 here is CAWAPLRTSGRSTGELFF. The CDR3 DNA is TGTGCCTGGGCGCCCCTCCGGACTAGCGGGCGATCCACCGGGGAGCTGTTTTTT.

V and J are TRBV6-5 and TRBJ1-2; D is uncertain. V was pared by 5 bases and J by 3 bases, with 13 bases between. CDR1 and CDR2 (germline): MNHEY, SVGAGI. This CDR3 has 14 residues. DNA of the CDR3: TGTGCCAGCAGTGAATCGGTGGGCTACTATGGCTACACCTTC. The encoded protein is CASSESVGYYGYTF.

The chain links TRBV19 to TRBJ1-6; TRBD1 is a possible D gene (6 bases). The CDR3 loop spans 15 amino acids. The V gene lost 6 bases and the J gene lost 10 bases, with 19 bases spanning the gap. Germline assignment: CDR1 LNHDA and CDR2 SQIVND (reference sequence). The CDR3 coding sequence is TGTGCCAGTAGCTGGTGGGGCAGGGGCGGATCACCCCTCCACTTT. Encoded protein: CASSWWGRGGSPLHF.

The chain uses TRBV7-8 and TRBJ2-1; 10 bases align to TRBD1. J lost 8 bases, V lost 3 bases, and 7 bases had no gene match. CDR1 is SGHVS, CDR2 FQNEAQ, per germline. The CDR3 totals 15 residues. The CDR3 coding sequence is TGTGCCAGCAGCTTTTTAGGACAGGGGGGGGATGAGCAGTTCTTC. Translation gives CASSFLGQGGDEQFF.

This clone appeared once. The V gene is TRBV5-1, the J gene TRBJ1-4, with 7 bases identical to TRBD1. The V segment lost 3 bases and the J segment 5 bases; nucleotides outside the gene matches: 7. Germline V gives CDR1 SGHRS, CDR2 YFSETQ. There are 15 residues in the CDR3. This chain's CDR3 is CASSYETGVNEKLFF. CDR3 bases: TGCGCCAGCAGCTACGAAACAGGGGTAAATGAAAAACTGTTTTTT.

The chain uses TRBV27 and TRBJ2-6; no definite D call. V lost 8 bases and J lost 0, with 17 bases in between. CDR1 MNHEY and CDR2 SMNVEV come from the germline V gene (reference sequence). The CDR3 has 17 amino acids. The CDR3 coding sequence is TGTGCCAGCCTTCCACGACACGGACGCTCTGGGGCCAACGTCCTGACTTTC. Protein sequence: CASLPRHGRSGANVLTF.

The chain employs TRBV12-5 and TRBJ1-1; 8 bases map to TRBD1. The CDR3 is 15 residues long. CDR1 LGHNT and CDR2 FRNRAP come from the germline V gene. The V and J ends lost 1 base and 1 base, in that order; junction bases with no gene match: 2. CDR3: CASGLGGTGNTEAFF. For the CDR3, the DNA is TGTGCTAGTGGTTTGGGCGGGACAGGGAACACTGAAGCTTTCTTT.

This clone was observed a single time. The J gene is TRBJ2-7, the V gene TRBV5-6; no reliable D call. Germline CDR1 SGHDT, CDR2 YYEEEE. The V gene lost 4 bases and the J gene lost 4 bases, with 12 bases spanning the gap. This CDR3 contains 13 residues. CDR3 sequence: CASSPQGRYEQYF. The CDR3 DNA sequence: TGTGCCAGCAGCCCCCAAGGGCGGTACGAGCAGTACTTC.

V gene TRBV5-1 combines with J gene TRBJ2-2; 7 positions match TRBD2. The CDR3 extends over 16 amino acids. The V segment lost 2 bases and the J segment 0 bases; nucleotides outside the gene matches: 4. Germline CDR1 and CDR2: SGHRS and YFSETQ. CDR3 nucleotide sequence: TGCGCCAGCAGCTTCCAGGGAGGGACGAACACCGGGGAGCTGTTTTTT. Its translation: CASSFQGGTNTGELFF.

V is TRBV9 and J is TRBJ2-6; D ambiguous. Trimming removed 0 bases from V and 3 bases from J, with 13 bases in between. The CDR3 has 17 residues. Germline V gene lookup returns CDR1 SGDLS and CDR2 YYNGEE. CDR3 in amino acids: CASSVGEESGGANVLTF. The DNA of the CDR3 is TGTGCCAGCAGCGTAGGTGAAGAGTCAGGTGGGGCCAACGTCCTGACTTTC.

The chain joins TRBV10-3 to TRBJ2-7; 7 nucleotides match TRBD1. Germline CDR1 ENHRY, CDR2 SYGVKD. Trimming took 3 bases from V and 3 from J; bases not matched to a gene: 5. The CDR3 runs to 14 residues. The CDR3 reads CAISDPGTVYEQYF. CDR3 bases: TGTGCCATCAGTGATCCCGGGACAGTCTACGAGCAGTACTTC.